The 24 T cell receptor beta chains below come from one sample, sequenced in a study of identical twins. MiXCR was run by TCRdb on the 5' RACE reads, yielding one entry per CDR3 protein. Of roughly 1.6 million distinct CDR3 sequences in the sample, less than 40% were seen once. Sequenced input: cord blood. These receptors were obtained from a newborn girl in good health.

This clonotype was counted only a few times. The V gene is TRBV28, the J gene TRBJ1-6, with D perhaps TRBD1 (5 bases). Looked up from germline, CDR1 is MDHEN and CDR2 is SYDVKM. V was shortened by 3 bases and J by 10 bases, with 22 bases between the two germline ends. The CDR3 consists of 17 residues. The CDR3 protein is CASSLRWSGALLSPLHF. In DNA, the CDR3 is TGTGCCAGCAGTTTGAGGTGGTCCGGGGCCCTTTTGTCACCCCTCCACTTT.

This rearrangement joins TRBV12-3 or TRBV12-4 to TRBJ1-1; D remains ambiguous. V was shortened by 5 bases and J by 9 bases, with 10 bases between the two germline ends. The CDR3 runs 11 residues. The CDR3 DNA follows: TGTGCCAGCAGTCGCCGAGGGCAAGCTTTCTTT. This translates into CASSRRGQAFF.

The chain couples TRBV14 to TRBJ1-2; maybe TRBD1 (5 bases). Germline values: CDR1 SGHDN, CDR2 FVKESK. Trimming took off 4 bases at V and 8 bases at J, with 14 bases between the two ends. This CDR3 is built from 13 residues. The CDR3 region has the DNA TGTGCCAGCAGCCCGACAGTGGGGCTAGGCTACACCTTC. Amino acids: CASSPTVGLGYTF.

The genes are TRBV20-1 and TRBJ1-5; TRBD1 aligns across 8 bases. The CDR3 covers 17 residues. CDR1 and CDR2 from the germline V gene are DFQATT and SNEGSKA (reference sequence). J was trimmed by 0 bases and V by 3 bases; bases with no gene match: 10. The DNA of the CDR3 is TGCAGTGCTAGTGGGTTTTCGGACAGGGCTAGCAATCAGCCCCAGCATTTT. Amino acid sequence: CSASGFSDRASNQPQHF.

This clonotype was seen a few times. CDR3 nucleotides: TGCAGCGTTGGGAGCGGGAGGGCGGCAGATACGCAGTATTTT. This translates into CSVGSGRAADTQYF. The V gene is TRBV29-1, the J gene TRBJ2-3; 10 positions match TRBD2. The germline CDR1 and CDR2 sequences are SQVTM and ANQGSEA. This CDR3 region has 14 residues. The junction had 5 bases not matched to a gene; V was cut back by 4 bases and J by 4 bases.

This clonotype occurred once. The chain employs TRBV6-6 and TRBJ1-5, with TRBD1 identical over 7 bases. Germline V gene lookup returns CDR1 MNHNY and CDR2 SVGAGI (reference sequence). This CDR3 region has 15 residues. Losses at the gene ends were 6 bases for V and 4 bases for J; bases not matched to a gene: 9. The CDR3 nucleotides read TGTGCCAGCAGAGAGCGACAGGGAAGAAATCAGCCCCAGCATTTT. Its protein is CASRERQGRNQPQHF.

V gene TRBV4-1 combines with J gene TRBJ1-2, with D possibly TRBD1 on 6 matching bases. V lost 4 bases to trimming and J lost 1 base, with 7 bases between them. Per the germline V gene, CDR1 is MGHRA and CDR2 is YSYEKL. There are 13 residues in the CDR3. CDR3 bases: TGCGCCAGCAGCCGACAGGTTAACTATGGCTACACCTTC. Translated, it gives CASSRQVNYGYTF.

The chain employs TRBV5-1 and TRBJ2-1; D might be TRBD1 or TRBD2, each matching 7 bases. The V gene lost 8 bases and the J gene lost 12 bases, with 27 bases spanning the gap. Germline V CDR1 and CDR2: SGHRS, YFSETQ. The CDR3 runs to 15 residues. CDR3 coding DNA: TGCGCCAGTCGACCGGGGGGACAGCTTTTAGGTGGGCAGTTCTTC. This encodes CASRPGGQLLGGQFF.

V gene TRBV12-3 or TRBV12-4 combines with J gene TRBJ1-2, with a tentative D call TRBD1 (5 bases). The CDR3 length is 14 residues. V dropped 2 bases and J dropped 4 bases, with 11 bases sitting between them. As DNA, the CDR3 is TGTGCCAGCAGTTTACAGGGCGTATTCTATGGCTACACCTTC. It encodes CASSLQGVFYGYTF.

A few counts support this clonotype. The chain carries TRBV3-1 and TRBJ1-1; TRBD1 agrees at 8 bases. Germline loops: CDR1 LGHDT, CDR2 YNNKEL (reference sequence). The CDR3 sequence is 14 residues long. V was clipped by 1 base and J by 8 bases; unmatched bases: 6. In nucleotides, the CDR3 is TGTGCCAGCAGCCAAGCGGGACAGGCCACCGAAGCTTTCTTT. Its translation: CASSQAGQATEAFF.

The chain employs TRBV20-1 and TRBJ2-2, with D unresolved. The CDR3 has 14 residues. In germline, CDR1 is DFQATT, CDR2 SNEGSKA (reference sequence). V lost 3 bases and J lost 2, with 10 bases in between. The CDR3, as DNA: TGCAGTGCTAGTGGCAAACTAAACACCGGGGAGCTGTTTTTT. It encodes CSASGKLNTGELFF.

The table lists this clonotype with a few counts. This sequence joins TRBV6-1 and TRBJ1-2, with D perhaps TRBD1 (5 bases). There are 13 residues in the CDR3. The V and J ends lost 6 bases and 5 bases respectively, with 13 bases between them. CDR1 and CDR2 (germline): MNHNS, SASEGT. The CDR3 coding sequence is TGTGCCAGCAGCCTGACAGAGATATATGGCTACACCTTC. The encoded protein is CASSLTEIYGYTF.

The chain links TRBV27 to TRBJ1-6; perhaps TRBD1 as D (5 bases). With 10 bases removed from V and 3 bases from J, the gap between germline ends came to 16 bases. Germline V gene sequence: CDR1 MNHEY, CDR2 SMNVEV (reference sequence). The CDR3 length is 15 residues. In nucleotides, the CDR3 is TGTGCCACCAGCCCCTCAAGGGGCTATAATTCACCCCTCCACTTT. Translated: CATSPSRGYNSPLHF.

This clonotype was observed at least ten times. The chain joins TRBV6-2 or TRBV6-3 to TRBJ2-1; 14 bases map to TRBD2. J gave up 9 bases and V 2 bases, and 3 bases lay outside the gene matches. The CDR3 runs to 15 residues. The germline V gene has CDR1 MNHEY and CDR2 SVGEGT. CDR3 residues: CASSYGTSGGLEQFF. The CDR3 coding sequence is TGTGCCAGCAGTTACGGGACTAGCGGGGGTCTTGAGCAGTTCTTC.

In nucleotides, the CDR3 is TGTGCCAGCAGCACGTTCTGGTCTCCAGAGACCCAGTACTTC. Translated, it gives CASSTFWSPETQYF. The chain recombines TRBV7-9 with TRBJ2-7; D is undetermined. The end of the DNA fits TRBJ2-5 better, so the J call may be wrong. This CDR3 is built from 14 residues. CDR1 is SEHNR and CDR2 is FQNEAQ in the germline V gene (reference sequence).

This clonotype occurred a few times. The rearrangement joins TRBV24-1 to TRBJ2-7, with TRBD2 matching 9 bases. Trimming removed 1 base from V and 1 base from J; junction bases left unmatched: 4. Per the germline V gene, CDR1 is KGHDR and CDR2 is SFDVKD. CDR3 length: 16 residues. The CDR3 DNA follows: TGTGCCACCAGTGATTTTCGACTAGCGGTATCCTACGAGCAGTACTTC. Amino acids: CATSDFRLAVSYEQYF.

This chain uses TRBV29-1 with TRBJ2-1; 14 bases line up with TRBD2. This CDR3 is built from 15 residues. Germline V gene data show CDR1 as SQVTM and CDR2 as ANQGSEA. J gave up 6 bases and V 4 bases, and 5 bases lay outside the gene matches. CDR3 in DNA: TGCAGCGTTGGACTAGCGGGGGGGCACCCCAATGAGCAGTTCTTC. Its translation is CSVGLAGGHPNEQFF.

This chain connects TRBV20-1 to TRBJ2-7; the match to TRBD2 covers 11 bases. V shed 2 bases, J shed 7 bases, and the junction held 16 bases outside the gene matches. Germline assignment: CDR1 DFQATT and CDR2 SNEGSKA (reference sequence). The CDR3 has 17 residues. CDR3 protein: CSARYTSGGPRGNEQYF. Here the CDR3 DNA reads TGCAGTGCTAGATACACTAGCGGGGGACCGCGGGGGAATGAGCAGTACTTC.

CDR3 DNA: TGTGCCAGCACCCGTAGCGGGACCTCCTACAATGAGCAGTTCTTC. This codes for CASTRSGTSYNEQFF. The rearrangement uses TRBV28 and TRBJ2-1, with 8 bases lining up with TRBD2. The V segment lost 7 bases and the J segment 0 bases; nucleotides outside the gene matches: 5. Germline V lookup: CDR1 MDHEN, CDR2 SYDVKM. This CDR3 comprises 15 residues.

The chain employs TRBV30 and TRBJ1-1, with D possibly TRBD1 on 6 matching bases. V was pared by 3 bases and J by 0 bases, with 8 bases between. Germline-derived CDR1 and CDR2 are GTSNPN and SVGIG (reference sequence). This CDR3 spans 13 amino acids. The CDR3 is CAWRGQLNTEAFF. The DNA for the CDR3 is TGTGCCTGGAGAGGACAGTTGAACACTGAAGCTTTCTTT.

The J gene is TRBJ2-3, the V gene TRBV5-1, with D perhaps being TRBD1 or TRBD2 (5 bases each). The CDR3 runs to 15 residues. Germline-derived CDR1 and CDR2 are SGHRS and YFSETQ. The V end was cut by 4 bases, the J end by 0 bases, with 12 bases between. The CDR3 DNA follows: TGCGCCAGCAGCACCGGGACGGCTAGCACAGATACGCAGTATTTT. Protein sequence: CASSTGTASTDTQYF.

Only a few counts were recorded for this clonotype. The chain is built from TRBV2 and TRBJ2-7, with 13 bases identical to TRBD2. This CDR3 contains 14 residues. CDR1 is SNHLY and CDR2 is FYNNEI in the germline V gene. V trimming: 8 bases; J trimming: 2 bases; junction bases outside the gene matches: 3. The CDR3 loop reads CASQTSGRAYEQYF. The DNA of the CDR3 is TGTGCCAGCCAAACTAGCGGGAGGGCCTACGAGCAGTACTTC.

Comment on this clonotype: A much larger clone is a single base away; this may be a read error. The V gene is TRBV9, the J gene TRBJ1-2; tentative D call: TRBD1 (5 bases). V was shortened by 0 bases and J by 3 bases, with 12 bases between the two germline ends. The CDR3 spans 15 residues. Germline lookup yields CDR1 SGDLS and CDR2 YYNGEE. For the CDR3, the DNA is TGTGCCAGCAGCGTAGACCCAGGGACTGACTATGGCTACACCTTC. Translated: CASSVDPGTDYGYTF.

The chain joins TRBV24-1 to TRBJ2-3; tentatively, D is TRBD1 (6 bases). The germline CDR1 and CDR2 sequences are KGHDR and SFDVKD. This CDR3 contains 16 residues. Trimming removed 4 bases at V and 1 base at J, with 14 bases between. The CDR3 is CATSDPRQARTDTQYF. DNA for the CDR3: TGTGCCACCAGTGACCCCAGACAGGCCCGCACAGATACGCAGTATTTT.